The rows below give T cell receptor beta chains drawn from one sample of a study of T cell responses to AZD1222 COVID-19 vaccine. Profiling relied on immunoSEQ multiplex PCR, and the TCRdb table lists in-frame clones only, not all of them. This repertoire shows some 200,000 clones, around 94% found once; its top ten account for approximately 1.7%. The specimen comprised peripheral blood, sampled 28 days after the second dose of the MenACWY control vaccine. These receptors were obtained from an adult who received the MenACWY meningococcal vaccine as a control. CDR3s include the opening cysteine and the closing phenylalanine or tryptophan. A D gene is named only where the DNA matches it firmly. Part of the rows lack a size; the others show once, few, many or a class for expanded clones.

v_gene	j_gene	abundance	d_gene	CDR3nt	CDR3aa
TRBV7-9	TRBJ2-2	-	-	TGTGCCAGGCTTACTAGCACCGGGGAGCTGTTTTTT	CARLTSTGELFF
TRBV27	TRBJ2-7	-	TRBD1	TGTGCCACCACTTCTCCGACAGGGAAGCGCGAGCAGTACTTC	CATTSPTGKREQYF
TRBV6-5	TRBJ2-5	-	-	TGTGCCAGCAGTCCCGGGACTTCCGAAGAGACCCAGTACTTC	CASSPGTSEETQYF
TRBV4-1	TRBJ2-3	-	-	TGCGCCAGCAGCCGGATCGACGAGAGCACAGATACGCAGTATTTT	CASSRIDESTDTQYF
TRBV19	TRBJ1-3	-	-	TGTGCCAGCCGGGCCGTGCAGCTGTCTGGAAACACCATATATTTT	CASRAVQLSGNTIYF
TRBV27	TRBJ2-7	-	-	TGTGCCAGCAGGCAGGGGACCGAGCAGTACTTC	CASRQGTEQYF
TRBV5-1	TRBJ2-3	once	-	TGCGCCAGCAGCTTGAGGGGGGCTAGCACAGATACGCAGTATTTT	CASSLRGASTDTQYF
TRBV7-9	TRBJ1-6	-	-	TGTGCCAGCAGCTTAAGCGGGGGGAATAATTCACCCCTCCACTTT	CASSLSGGNNSPLHF
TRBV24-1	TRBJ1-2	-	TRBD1	TGTGCCACCAGTGACCCTGACAGGGGCCTCAATGGCTACACCTTC	CATSDPDRGLNGYTF
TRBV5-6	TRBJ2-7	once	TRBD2	TGTGCCAGCAGCGGTAGCGGGAGTTCCCTCGAGCAGTACTTC	CASSGSGSSLEQYF
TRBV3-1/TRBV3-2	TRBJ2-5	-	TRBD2	TGTGCCAGCAGCCATGGACTAGCGGGGGAGCAAGAGACCCAGTACTTC	CASSHGLAGEQETQYF
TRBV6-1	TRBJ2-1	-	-	TGTGCCAGCAGTGAAGCGTCCCACTACAATGAGCAGTTCTTC	CASSEASHYNEQFF
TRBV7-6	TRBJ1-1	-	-	TGTGCCAGCAGCACCGGAGGCCGAGAAGCTTTCTTT	CASSTGGREAFF
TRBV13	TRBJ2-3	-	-	TGTGCCAGCAGCTTAGCAAGGACAGACACAGATACGCAGTATTTT	CASSLARTDTDTQYF
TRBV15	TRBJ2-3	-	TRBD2	TGTGCCACCAGCATCACTAGCGTGGGCACAGATACGCAGTATTTT	CATSITSVGTDTQYF
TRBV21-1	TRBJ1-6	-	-	TGTGCCACTGACAGTAAAAATAATTCACCCCTCCACTTT	CATDSKNNSPLHF
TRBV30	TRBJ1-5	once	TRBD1	TGTGCCTGGAGTTATTGGACAGGGAGGGGGGGGTATAGCAATCAGCCCCAGCATTTT	CAWSYWTGRGGYSNQPQHF
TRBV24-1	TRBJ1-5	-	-	TGTGCCACCCTCCACGGGGGGGCGGAGGATCGCAATCAGCCCCAGCATTTT	CATLHGGAEDRNQPQHF
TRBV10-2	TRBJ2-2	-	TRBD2	TGCGCCAGCAGTGCATGGCGGGGGGGGACCGGGGAGCTGTTTTTT	CASSAWRGGTGELFF
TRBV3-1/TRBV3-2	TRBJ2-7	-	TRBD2	TGTGCCAGCAGCCAGCTGGGGACTAGCGGGATATACGAGCAGTACTTC	CASSQLGTSGIYEQYF
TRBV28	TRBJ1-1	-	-	TGTGCCAGCAGTTGGGCGAAGAACACTGAAGCTTTCTTT	CASSWAKNTEAFF
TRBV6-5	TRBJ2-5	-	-	TGTGCCAGCAATAATCCTTCGGAGACCCAGTACTTC	CASNNPSETQYF